This entry features one TCR beta chain sequence. This entry belongs to a study of cytomegalovirus exposure and HLA in healthy donors. Donors were ostensibly healthy at sampling, although undocumented immune exposures were probable. PCR employed 60 Vbeta and 13 Jbeta primers. Libraries were prepared by immunoSEQ multiplex PCR; TCRdb keeps only in-frame clonotypes and omits some of them. The table records about 160,000 clones, around 69% of them present only once. Germline V gene lookup returns CDR1 SGHRS and CDR2 YFSETQ. V shed 0 bases and J shed 6 bases, with 12 bases lying between them. CDR3 length: 15 amino acids.

Input material: PBMCs. The J gene is TRBJ1-4, the V gene TRBV5-1; a possible D gene is TRBD1 (6 bases). The receptor was derived from a man in his 60s in good health and CMV-seronegative. The CDR3 protein is CASSLDWGRDEKLFF. The CDR3, as DNA: TGCGCCAGCAGCTTGGATTGGGGGCGCGATGAAAAACTGTTTTTT.